A single sample gave rise to the 6 T cell receptor beta chains below, sequenced in a study of T cell responses to AZD1222 COVID-19 vaccine (dated by TCRdb to the early 2020s). The library was built by means of the immunoSEQ multiplex PCR assay. TCRdb mirrors the immuneACCESS table, restricted to in-frame sequences. Some clones are absent from its copies; in checked studies, under half trace to an unresolved V gene, and the reason for the others is unknown. This sample lists 50,000 to 65,000 clones; 75% to 90% were detected once. The ten largest make up about 7.1% of the sample. The sample's time point label, in plain terms: about 28 days (+/-7) after the second vaccine dose. The sequenced sample was peripheral blood, obtained 28 days after the second AZD1222 dose. These receptors were taken from an adult who received the AZD1222 COVID-19 vaccine.

This chain joins TRBV28 and TRBJ1-5; TRBD1 is a possible D gene (5 bases). CDR3 length: 14 residues. Trimming shortened V by 5 bases and J by 6 bases, and 14 bases separated the two germline ends. From germline, CDR1 is MDHEN and CDR2 SYDVKM. CDR3 in DNA: TGTGCCAGCAGTACCCATGGGACGGGTCAGCCCCAGCATTTT. Translating it yields CASSTHGTGQPQHF. The full variable domain, completed using reference TRBV28 and TRBJ1-5, is DVKVTQSSRYLVKRTGEKVFLECVQDMDHENMFWYRQDPGLGLRLIYFSYDVKMKEKGDIPEGYSVSREKKERFSLILESASTNQTSMYLCASSTHGTGQPQHFGDGTRLSIL.

The CDR3 DNA is TGTGCCAGCAGCTTGAAACAGGGGATCAATCAGCCCCAGCATTTT. Translating gives CASSLKQGINQPQHF. The V gene is TRBV5-6, the J gene TRBJ1-5, with 7 bases aligning to TRBD1. V trimming: 1 base; J trimming: 3 bases; junction bases outside the gene matches: 4. Germline loops: CDR1 SGHDT, CDR2 YYEEEE. The CDR3 runs 15 residues. Using reference TRBV5-6 and TRBJ1-5 for the parts outside the CDR3, the full variable domain is DAGVTQSPTHLIKTRGQQVTLRCSPKSGHDTVSWYQQALGQGPQFIFQYYEEEERQRGNFPDRFSGHQFPNYSSELNVNALLLGDSALYLCASSLKQGINQPQHFGDGTRLSIL.

This rearrangement joins TRBV9 to TRBJ1-2; possibly TRBD1 for D (5 bases). V shed 3 bases and J shed 7 bases, with 10 bases lying between them. CDR3 size: 12 residues. The germline V gene has CDR1 SGDLS and CDR2 YYNGEE. The CDR3 region has the DNA TGTGCCAGCAGCGCCAGGGATGGTGGCTACACCTTC. Translated, it gives CASSARDGGYTF.

The CDR3 loop reads CASRAGEKSTEAFF. CDR3 nucleotides: TGCGCCAGCAGGGCTGGAGAGAAGTCCACTGAAGCTTTCTTT. The chain carries TRBV5-1 and TRBJ1-1; D uncertain. The V end was cut by 5 bases, the J end by 4 bases, with 15 bases between. CDR3 length equals 14 residues. The germline gives CDR1 SGHRS, CDR2 YFSETQ.

This chain joins TRBV3-1 (or the pseudogene TRBV3-2) and TRBJ2-3, with 10 bases fitting TRBD2. This CDR3 contains 15 residues. The J segment lost 0 bases and the V segment lost 6 bases, leaving 3 bases of the junction unmatched. Germline assignment: CDR1 LGHDT and CDR2 YNNKEL (reference sequence). This chain's CDR3 is CASRSTSGSTDTQYF. CDR3 nucleotide sequence: TGTGCCAGCAGGTCGACTAGCGGGAGCACAGATACGCAGTATTTT.

The genes are TRBV5-1 and TRBJ1-3, with D hard to call. This CDR3 contains 16 residues. The V gene lost 0 bases and the J gene lost 1 base, with 11 bases spanning the gap. Germline CDR1 reads SGHRS; CDR2 reads YFSETQ. The CDR3, as DNA: TGCGCCAGCAGCTTGGAGGGAATTTGGTCTGGAAACACCATATATTTT. It specifies CASSLEGIWSGNTIYF.